This note documents a single T cell receptor (beta chain) sequence. The data are from a study of CD8 T cells in Susac syndrome. Germline V gene sequence: CDR1 DFQATT, CDR2 SNEGSKA (reference sequence). This CDR3 region has 10 residues. Trimming stripped 3 bases from V and 8 bases from J, with 7 bases between. The RNA input was about 0.45 to 1 ug, and it was reverse transcribed with random hexamers. An immunoSEQ multiplex PCR amplified TCR beta CDR3 over 54 Vbeta and 13 Jbeta. MiXCR, applied by TCRdb to the immunoSEQ multiplex PCR reads, yields one record per CDR3 protein. Of around 180,000 distinct CDR3 sequences listed, roughly 95% were seen once; the top ten hold around 0.09%.

The chain is built from TRBV20-1 and TRBJ1-2; unclear D gene. The sequenced sample consisted of CD4+ T cells from PBMCs. The TCR was taken from a human donor with multiple sclerosis. The CDR3 DNA sequence: TGCAGTGCTAGTTTGGGCGGCTACACCTTC. Protein: CSASLGGYTF.